The 26 T cell receptor beta chains below all came from one sample that was sequenced in a study of blood T cell repertoires in COVID-19 (dated by TCRdb to 2018 to 2021). The library was obtained by the immunoSEQ multiplex PCR assay. TCRdb took this table from immuneACCESS and kept in-frame rearrangements with V and J called. Such tables lack part of the clones; where checked against another copy, unresolved V genes explain under half of the gap, and the rest is unexplained. Recorded for this sample are 190,000 or so clones; around 80% of them occurred a single time. 2.5% to 3% of the sample is taken by the ten largest. Sequencing used peripheral blood. Source of these receptors: a woman older than 75 with active or convalescent COVID-19.

The chain employs TRBV9 and TRBJ2-5, with 12 bases identical to TRBD2. The germline V gene has CDR1 SGDLS and CDR2 YYNGEE. V dropped 3 bases and J dropped 5; count of bases not matched to a gene: 8. The CDR3 is 16 residues long. DNA for the CDR3: TGTGCCAGCAGCGGGCCCCGACTAGCGGGGGCTGAGACCCAGTACTTC. It translates to CASSGPRLAGAETQYF.

There are a few counts of this clone. V is TRBV5-4 and J is TRBJ1-5; maybe TRBD1 (5 bases). V dropped 3 bases and J dropped 4 bases, with 8 bases sitting between them. CDR1 is SGHNT, CDR2 YYREEE, per germline (reference sequence). This CDR3 is 13 amino acids long. The CDR3 spells CASSSGENQPQHF. The DNA for the CDR3 is TGTGCCAGCAGCTCGGGGGAAAATCAGCCCCAGCATTTT.

The table lists this clone with many counts. The conserved phenylalanine or tryptophan is not found at the CDR3 terminus, so this likely reflects a read error. It is unclear where the CDR3 begins or ends on the DNA, so no DNA is shown, and the CDR3 is as TCRdb lists it. The chain joins TRBV10-3 to TRBJ1-1. Counting both end residues, the CDR3 totals 12 amino acids. Looked up from germline, CDR1 is ENHRY and CDR2 is SYGVKD. This chain's CDR3 is CAISESSGVEQI.

V usage is TRBV2 and J usage is TRBJ2-3; 7 bases are a match to TRBD2. J gave up 1 base and V 4 bases, and 2 bases lay outside the gene matches. Germline loops: CDR1 SNHLY, CDR2 FYNNEI. The CDR3 loop spans 14 amino acids. The CDR3 DNA is TGTGCCAGCAGTGTGAGCGGGGGCACAGATACGCAGTATTTT. Protein product: CASSVSGGTDTQYF.

CDR3 residues: CASSEEVGGLRSTEAFF. CDR3 coding DNA: TGTGCCAGCAGTGAAGAGGTCGGGGGGTTGCGGAGCACTGAAGCTTTCTTT. This chain joins TRBV6-1 and TRBJ1-1, with a tentative D call TRBD1 (5 bases). CDR3 size: 17 residues. Trimming shortened V by 1 base and J by 4 bases, and 19 bases separated the two germline ends. Germline CDR1 MNHNS, CDR2 SASEGT.

The rearrangement links TRBV11-2 to TRBJ1-2; D not certain. This CDR3 is built from 15 residues. Germline loops: CDR1 SGHAT, CDR2 FQNNGV. V lost 0 bases and J lost 2, with 10 bases in between. The CDR3 reads CASSLDPGTNYGYTF. CDR3 bases: TGTGCCAGCAGCTTAGATCCGGGAACGAACTATGGCTACACCTTC.

The V call is TRBV3-1 (or the pseudogene TRBV3-2), the J call TRBJ1-3; 8 nucleotides agree with TRBD1. Per the germline V gene, CDR1 is LGHDT and CDR2 is YNNKEL (reference sequence). CDR3 length equals 15 residues. Trimming cost V 4 bases and J 4 bases; bases outside gene matches: 6. CDR3 amino acids: CASSPRQGFGNTIYF. CDR3 in DNA: TGTGCCAGCAGCCCCCGACAGGGGTTCGGAAACACCATATATTTT.

The CDR3 here is CAISDPGGRETEAFF. Here the CDR3 DNA reads TGTGCCATCAGTGATCCAGGGGGCAGGGAAACTGAAGCTTTCTTT. The genes are TRBV10-3 and TRBJ1-1, with 8 bases that match TRBD1. Germline V gene lookup returns CDR1 ENHRY and CDR2 SYGVKD. There are 15 residues in the CDR3. V dropped 3 bases and J dropped 5; count of bases not matched to a gene: 8.

V usage is TRBV28 and J usage is TRBJ1-1; 7 nucleotides agree with TRBD1. The CDR3 runs 13 residues. With V trimmed by 7 bases and J by 4 bases, 6 bases remained unmatched. CDR1 is MDHEN, CDR2 SYDVKM, per germline. The CDR3 protein is CASTPPGGTEAFF. The CDR3 DNA sequence: TGTGCCAGCACCCCGCCAGGGGGCACTGAAGCTTTCTTT. Drawing the rest from reference TRBV28 and TRBJ1-1, the complete variable domain is DVKVTQSSRYLVKRTGEKVFLECVQDMDHENMFWYRQDPGLGLRLIYFSYDVKMKEKGDIPEGYSVSREKKERFSLILESASTNQTSMYLCASTPPGGTEAFFGQGTRLTVV.

This clone was found once. This chain uses TRBV20-1 with TRBJ2-3; no definite D call. V gave up 3 bases and J gave up 0 bases, with 10 bases separating them. Per germline, CDR1 DFQATT and CDR2 SNEGSKA (reference sequence). The CDR3 has 14 amino acids. The CDR3 DNA is TGCAGTGCTAGTCGGCCAGGAAGCACAGATACGCAGTATTTT. This sequence encodes CSASRPGSTDTQYF.

The rearrangement uses TRBV2 and TRBJ2-7; TRBD2 might be the D (5 bases). This CDR3 region has 14 residues. Germline V lookup: CDR1 SNHLY, CDR2 FYNNEI. V lost 7 bases and J 0 bases, leaving 13 bases between the germline ends. In DNA form, the CDR3 reads TGTGCCAGCATTTCTCAGCGGCTCTCCTACGAGCAGTACTTC. Translation gives CASISQRLSYEQYF.

CDR3 in amino acids: CARRTGERGGRNEQFF. For the CDR3, the DNA is TGTGCCAGACGCACCGGAGAGCGGGGGGGTAGGAATGAGCAGTTCTTC. The chain combines TRBV7-2 with TRBJ2-1, with TRBD2 matching over 10 bases. The CDR3 loop spans 16 amino acids. V shed 9 bases and J 7 bases; nucleotides not matched to a gene: 15. The germline gives CDR1 SGHTA, CDR2 FQGNSA.

The chain couples TRBV12-3 or TRBV12-4 to TRBJ2-3; 9 bases fit TRBD2. The CDR3 sequence is 13 residues long. V gave up 1 base and J gave up 9 bases; unmatched junction bases: 2. Written as DNA, the CDR3 is TGTGCCAGCAGTTTAGGCGGGGGGGAAACGCAGTATTTT. The encoded protein is CASSLGGGETQYF.

The V gene is TRBV19, the J gene TRBJ1-4; the D gene is possibly TRBD1 (5 bases). Germline-derived CDR1 and CDR2 are LNHDA and SQIVND (reference sequence). The CDR3 runs to 17 residues. V lost 7 bases and J 0 bases, leaving 18 bases between the germline ends. CDR3 DNA: TGTGCCAGTACTAATTTCTGGGGGGACCCAACTAATGAAAAACTGTTTTTT. This sequence encodes CASTNFWGDPTNEKLFF.

This clone has just a few counts. The genes are TRBV5-1 and TRBJ2-2, with 12 bases matching TRBD2. The CDR3 is 16 residues long. V shed 0 bases and J 5 bases; nucleotides not matched to a gene: 2. CDR1 and CDR2 from the germline V gene are SGHRS and YFSETQ. CDR3 loop: CASSLDGLAGTGELFF. CDR3 nucleotide sequence: TGCGCCAGCAGCTTGGATGGACTAGCGGGAACCGGGGAGCTGTTTTTT. The full variable domain, rest sourced from reference TRBV5-1 and TRBJ2-2, is KAGVTQTPRYLIKTRGQQVTLSCSPISGHRSVSWYQQTPGQGLQFLFEYFSETQRNKGNFPGRFSGRQFSNSRSEMNVSTLELGDSALYLCASSLDGLAGTGELFFGEGSRLTVL.

This rearrangement joins TRBV28 to TRBJ1-1; D is unclear. The CDR3 spans 12 residues. V lost 5 bases, J lost 10 bases, and 14 bases lay in between. Germline V gene data show CDR1 as MDHEN and CDR2 as SYDVKM. The CDR3 nucleotides are TGTGCCAGCAGTGCCGGAGGGCCGGGAGCTTTCTTT. Protein product: CASSAGGPGAFF.

This chain joins TRBV19 and TRBJ1-5; TRBD1 matches 8 bases. The CDR3 loop spans 15 amino acids. Per germline, CDR1 LNHDA and CDR2 SQIVND (reference sequence). V shed 6 bases and J 2 bases; nucleotides not matched to a gene: 6. CDR3 DNA sequence: TGTGCCAGTAGGACGACAGGGGCGGGCAATCAGCCCCAGCATTTT. It is translated as CASRTTGAGNQPQHF.

This clone was picked up one time. The chain joins TRBV5-1 to TRBJ1-2, with D perhaps TRBD1 (6 bases). V shed 3 bases and J shed 5 bases, with 17 bases lying between them. The CDR3 totals 15 residues. Germline CDR1 SGHRS, CDR2 YFSETQ. In nucleotides, the CDR3 is TGCGCCAGCAGCTCCGAGCCAGGAACAGGGTATGGCTACACCTTC. It specifies CASSSEPGTGYGYTF.

The CDR3 DNA reads TGTGCCAGCAGGCGGCCGGGACAGGGGTACGGGGAGCTGTTTTTT. This gives the protein CASRRPGQGYGELFF. The chain is built from TRBV7-2 and TRBJ2-2; 10 bases line up with TRBD1. From germline, CDR1 is SGHTA and CDR2 FQGNSA. The ends lost 6 bases at V and 7 bases at J; junction bases unmatched: 8. The CDR3 runs 15 residues.

The genes are TRBV27 and TRBJ2-2; D possibly corresponds to TRBD1 (7 bases). Looked up from germline, CDR1 is MNHEY and CDR2 is SMNVEV (reference sequence). The CDR3 sequence is 16 residues long. The V and J ends lost 1 base and 4 bases respectively, with 13 bases between them. As DNA, the CDR3 is TGTGCCAGCAGTTTATTAGGAGGGGGCGGCACCGGGGAGCTGTTTTTT. Protein product: CASSLLGGGGTGELFF.

J is TRBJ2-1 and V is TRBV20-1, with TRBD2 identical over 10 bases. Per the germline V gene, CDR1 is DFQATT and CDR2 is SNEGSKA (reference sequence). The junction had 11 bases not matched to a gene; V was cut back by 3 bases and J by 6 bases. This CDR3 comprises 16 residues. The CDR3 here is CSASSGGPVSRNEQFF. CDR3 nucleotides: TGCAGTGCTAGTAGCGGGGGGCCCGTCTCGCGCAATGAGCAGTTCTTC.

The chain links TRBV2 to TRBJ1-5; 8 bases are shared with TRBD1. The CDR3 length is 15 residues. V shed 2 bases and J 5 bases; nucleotides not matched to a gene: 5. From germline, CDR1 is SNHLY and CDR2 FYNNEI. The CDR3 reads CASSEQGALDQPQHF. The CDR3 DNA sequence: TGTGCCAGCAGTGAACAGGGGGCACTCGATCAGCCCCAGCATTTT.

J is TRBJ2-1 and V is TRBV7-9; 8 bases match TRBD1. This CDR3 has 17 amino acids. The germline gives CDR1 SEHNR, CDR2 FQNEAQ (reference sequence). J lost 4 bases, V lost 5 bases, and 13 bases had no gene match. CDR3 amino acids: CASSQFGGTGNYNEQFF. For the CDR3, the DNA is TGTGCCAGCAGCCAATTTGGGGGGACAGGTAATTACAATGAGCAGTTCTTC.

This clone was picked up many times. This chain joins TRBV18 and TRBJ1-5; 7 nucleotides agree with TRBD1. The ends lost 3 bases at V and 0 bases at J; junction bases unmatched: 5. The CDR3 runs to 16 residues. Germline CDR1 is KGHSH and CDR2 is LQKENI. The CDR3 region has the DNA TGTGCCAGCTCACCGGGACAGCTTTATAGCAATCAGCCCCAGCATTTT. It encodes CASSPGQLYSNQPQHF.

This clone was counted once. The chain has TRBV2 and TRBJ2-7; D remains ambiguous. V lost 7 bases, J lost 1 base, and 8 bases lay in between. CDR3 size: 12 residues. The germline gives CDR1 SNHLY, CDR2 FYNNEI. CDR3 bases: TGTGCCAGCAAGTCAGATTCCTACGAGCAGTACTTC. Amino acid sequence: CASKSDSYEQYF. Full variable domain (rest looked up from reference TRBV2 and TRBJ2-7): EPEVTQTPSHQVTQMGQEVILRCVPISNHLYFYWYRQILGQKVEFLVSFYNNEISEKSEIFDDQFSVERPDGSNFTLKIRSTKLEDSAMYFCASKSDSYEQYFGPGTRLTVT.

The rearrangement links TRBV6-1 to TRBJ1-3; unclear D gene. The V gene's germline CDR1 is MNHNS and CDR2 SASEGT. CDR3 size: 17 residues. Deletions cut 3 bases from V and 1 base from J, with 16 bases between. The CDR3 protein is CASSDEITRRSGNTIYF. The CDR3 DNA reads TGTGCCAGCAGTGATGAAATCACGAGGCGATCTGGAAACACCATATATTTT.